The present entry profiles one TCR beta chain with its context. The data originate from a study of blood T cell repertoires in COVID-19. Across the study: Acute-phase and convalescent COVID-19 samples originated in the United States, Italy and Spain. Sources were T cells, B-cell-depleted T cells, or PBMCs; the material itself was cDNA or gDNA.

In the original analysis: Amplification of reference gene primers was used by the study to estimate nucleated cell counts. Produced via immunoSEQ multiplex PCR; TCRdb's table is partial and in-frame only. V and J calls and clone size follow that table, whereas D and trimming were derived from the DNA. The repertoire has about 150,000 clones, approximately 91% of them found once; the top ten carry 2.4%. The sequence derives from a woman aged 65 to 85 with acute or convalescent COVID-19. Sequenced sample: peripheral blood.

The chain's CDR3 is CSVGRTSYEQYF. CDR3 DNA: TGCAGCGTTGGGAGAACATCCTACGAGCAGTACTTC. The chain is built from TRBV29-1 and TRBJ2-7; D is unclear. The CDR3 is made up of 12 amino acids. Trimming left V 4 bases short and J 1 base short, with 8 bases between. Germline V lookup: CDR1 SQVTM, CDR2 ANQGSEA.